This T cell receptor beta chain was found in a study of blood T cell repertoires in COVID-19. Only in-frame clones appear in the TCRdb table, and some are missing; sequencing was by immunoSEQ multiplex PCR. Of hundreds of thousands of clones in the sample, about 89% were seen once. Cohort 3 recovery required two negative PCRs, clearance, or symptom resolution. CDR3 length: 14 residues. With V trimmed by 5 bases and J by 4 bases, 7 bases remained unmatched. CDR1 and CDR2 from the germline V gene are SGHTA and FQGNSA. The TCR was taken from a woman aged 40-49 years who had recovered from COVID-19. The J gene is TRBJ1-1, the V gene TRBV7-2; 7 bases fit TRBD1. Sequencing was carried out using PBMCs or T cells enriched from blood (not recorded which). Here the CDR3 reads CASSTSTGSTEAFF. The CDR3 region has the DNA TGTGCCAGCAGCACCTCGACAGGGAGCACTGAAGCTTTCTTT. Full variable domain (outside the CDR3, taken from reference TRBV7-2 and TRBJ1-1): GAGVSQSPSNKVTEKGKDVELRCDPISGHTALYWYRQSLGQGLEFLIYFQGNSAPDKSGLPSDRFSAERTGGSVSTLTIQRTQQEDSAVYLCASSTSTGSTEAFFGQGTRLTVV.